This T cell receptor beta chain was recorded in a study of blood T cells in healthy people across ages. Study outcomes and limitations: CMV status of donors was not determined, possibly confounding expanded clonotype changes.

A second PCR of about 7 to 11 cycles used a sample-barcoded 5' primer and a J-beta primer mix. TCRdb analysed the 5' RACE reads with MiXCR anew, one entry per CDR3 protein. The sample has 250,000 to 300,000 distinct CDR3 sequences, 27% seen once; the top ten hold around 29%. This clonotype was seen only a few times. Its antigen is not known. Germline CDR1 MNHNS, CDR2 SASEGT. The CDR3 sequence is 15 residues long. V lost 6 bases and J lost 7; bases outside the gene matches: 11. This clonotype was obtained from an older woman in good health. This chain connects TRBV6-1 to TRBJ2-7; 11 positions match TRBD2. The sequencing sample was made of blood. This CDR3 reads CASSSGLAVGREQYF. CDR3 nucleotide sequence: TGTGCCAGCAGCTCGGGACTAGCGGTAGGAAGGGAGCAGTACTTC.